Shown below are 4 T cell receptor beta chains from a single sample sequenced in a study of T cell responses to AZD1222 COVID-19 vaccine. Sequencing was performed with immunoSEQ multiplex PCR; in TCRdb, only in-frame clones are kept and a portion is missing. The profile shows more than 150,000 clones, 85% to 90% of them singletons. The sequences come from peripheral blood, collected on day 0 of AZD1222 vaccination. The source of these receptors is an adult in good health.

This clone was seen a handful of times. The chain links TRBV7-2 to TRBJ2-2; a possible D gene is TRBD1 (8 bases). Germline assignment: CDR1 SGHTA and CDR2 FQGNSA. Trimming pared 3 bases from V and 4 bases from J, leaving 12 bases between. The CDR3 contains 15 residues. The CDR3 nucleotides are TGTGCCAGCAGCTTGACAGGGGAGGGCACCGGGGAGCTGTTTTTT. Encoded protein: CASSLTGEGTGELFF.

The chain links TRBV6-5 to TRBJ2-5, with 8 bases that match TRBD1. CDR3 length: 14 amino acids. Germline V CDR1 and CDR2: MNHEY, SVGAGI. Trimming took 6 bases from V and 3 from J; bases not matched to a gene: 6. CDR3 DNA sequence: TGTGCCAGCAGCGTTAGGACAGGGAAAGAGACCCAGTACTTC. This codes for CASSVRTGKETQYF.

V usage is TRBV10-1 and J usage is TRBJ2-3; no definite D call. The CDR3 totals 13 residues. CDR1 is WNHNN, CDR2 SYGVQD, per germline (reference sequence). V lost 3 bases and J lost 6, with 10 bases in between. CDR3 nucleotides: TGCGCCAGCAGTGATCGCCTCGAGGATACGCAGTATTTT. This translates into CASSDRLEDTQYF.

This chain links TRBV28 with TRBJ1-2; no clear D gene. The CDR3 spans 14 residues. The germline V and J ends were trimmed by 2 bases and 2 bases, with 9 bases remaining between them. The germline V gene encodes CDR1 MDHEN and CDR2 SYDVKM. The CDR3 nucleotides are TGTGCCAGCAGTTTACTGGCGGGGAACTATGGCTACACCTTC. It translates to CASSLLAGNYGYTF.